A single sample gave rise to the 24 T cell receptor beta chains below, sequenced in a study of T cell responses to AZD1222 COVID-19 vaccine. TCRdb's copy holds only in-frame clones and misses some; the assay was immunoSEQ multiplex PCR. The sample carries around 140,000 clones, more than 80% recorded once. The specimen was peripheral blood, collected on day 0 of AZD1222 vaccination. The origin of the receptors is an adult in good health.

The V call is TRBV10-2, the J call TRBJ2-7, with D uncertain. The CDR3 extends over 14 amino acids. Germline CDR1 and CDR2: WSHSY and SAAADI. With 0 bases removed from V and 7 bases from J, the gap between germline ends came to 13 bases. CDR3 in amino acids: CASSESQPPGEQYF. CDR3 sequence (DNA): TGCGCCAGCAGTGAGTCACAGCCCCCTGGGGAGCAGTACTTC.

V and J are TRBV2 and TRBJ1-1, with 7 bases aligning to TRBD1. V shed 2 bases, J shed 6 bases, and the junction held 3 bases outside the gene matches. The CDR3 consists of 13 residues. Germline loops: CDR1 SNHLY, CDR2 FYNNEI. The CDR3 bases are TGTGCCAGCAGTGAAATAACAGGGGCTGAAGCTTTCTTT. Translating gives CASSEITGAEAFF.

The V gene is TRBV30, the J gene TRBJ2-6, with unresolved D. Germline lookup yields CDR1 GTSNPN and CDR2 SVGIG (reference sequence). This CDR3 has 12 residues. Trimming left V 2 bases short and J 1 base short, with 0 bases between. The CDR3 sequence: CAWSSGANVLTF. The CDR3 coding sequence is TGTGCCTGGAGTTCTGGGGCCAACGTCCTGACTTTC.

V usage is TRBV27 and J usage is TRBJ2-7, with D maybe TRBD1 (5 bases). V lost 3 bases to trimming and J lost 5 bases, with 11 bases between them. Germline V CDR1 and CDR2: MNHEY, SMNVEV (reference sequence). The CDR3 runs 13 residues. In DNA form, the CDR3 reads TGTGCCAGCAGTTTGTTAACAGGAGACGAGCAGTACTTC. Its translation: CASSLLTGDEQYF.

V and J are TRBV5-8 and TRBJ2-3; TRBD2 is a possible D gene (5 bases). V lost 4 bases and J lost 6, with 12 bases in between. Germline V gene data show CDR1 as SGHTS and CDR2 as YDEGEE. The CDR3 has 13 amino acids. The CDR3 spells CASSRPGWDTQYF. CDR3 DNA: TGTGCCAGCAGCCGGCCGGGGTGGGATACGCAGTATTTT. The whole variable domain, filled in from reference TRBV5-8 and TRBJ2-3, reads EAGVTQSPTHLIKTRGQQATLRCSPISGHTSVYWYQQALGLGLQFLLWYDEGEERNRGNFPPRFSGRQFPNYSSELNVNALELEDSALYLCASSRPGWDTQYFGPGTRLTVL.

The V gene is TRBV19, the J gene TRBJ2-1; D unresolved. CDR3 size: 15 residues. The V gene's germline CDR1 is LNHDA and CDR2 SQIVND (reference sequence). V lost 7 bases and J lost 2, with 15 bases in between. In nucleotides, the CDR3 is TGTGCCAGTACACGGAGTAGTCTCACCTACAATGAGCAGTTCTTC. Its translation is CASTRSSLTYNEQFF. Supplemented by reference TRBV19 and TRBJ2-1, the full variable domain reads DGGITQSPKYLFRKEGQNVTLSCEQNLNHDAMYWYRQDPGQGLRLIYYSQIVNDFQKGDIAEGYSVSREKKESFPLTVTSAQKNPTAFYLCASTRSSLTYNEQFFGPGTRLTVL.

This chain connects TRBV12-3 or TRBV12-4 to TRBJ2-7; no definite D call. CDR3 length: 13 residues. V was clipped by 6 bases and J by 1 base, with 10 bases between them. CDR3 residues: CASRPAQSYEQYF. Written as DNA, the CDR3 is TGTGCCAGCAGACCCGCACAGTCCTACGAGCAGTACTTC.

The CDR3 DNA is TGTGCCAGCAGCTCGGAAGGACAGGGTGGAACTGAAGCTTTCTTT. Translated, it gives CASSSEGQGGTEAFF. This chain uses TRBV7-3 with TRBJ1-1; 8 bases map to TRBD1. The germline V gene encodes CDR1 SGHTA and CDR2 FQGTGA. After removal of 4 bases from V and 5 bases from J, the junction contained 9 bases not matched to a gene. This CDR3 spans 15 amino acids.

This rearrangement joins TRBV20-1 to TRBJ1-2; D gene uncertain. CDR1 DFQATT and CDR2 SNEGSKA come from the germline V gene (reference sequence). The CDR3 consists of 13 residues. Trimming left V 3 bases short and J 4 bases short, with 12 bases between. For the CDR3, the DNA is TGCAGTGCTAGTGTTGTAGGCGGCTATGGCTACACCTTC. Its translation: CSASVVGGYGYTF.

This chain uses TRBV30 with TRBJ1-1; D not certain. Germline V gene lookup returns CDR1 GTSNPN and CDR2 SVGIG (reference sequence). The ends were cut back, 8 bases at V and 0 bases at J, with 7 bases in the middle. CDR3 size: 11 residues. The DNA for the CDR3 is TGTGCCGAGGGATTGAACACTGAAGCTTTCTTT. This sequence encodes CAEGLNTEAFF.

The chain uses TRBV4-1 and TRBJ1-5; D perhaps matches TRBD1 (6 bases). Germline V gene sequence: CDR1 MGHRA, CDR2 YSYEKL. The CDR3 sequence is 14 residues long. V was clipped by 2 bases and J by 4 bases, with 9 bases between them. CDR3 sequence (DNA): TGCGCCAGCAGCCAATGGACAGATAATCAGCCCCAGCATTTT. Translation: CASSQWTDNQPQHF.

The J gene is TRBJ1-2, the V gene TRBV7-9; no clear D gene. Between the trimmed V and J ends, which lost 1 base and 8 bases, there was a span of 8 bases. CDR1 SEHNR and CDR2 FQNEAQ come from the germline V gene (reference sequence). The CDR3 runs to 12 residues. CDR3: CASSLEQYGYTF. For the CDR3, the DNA is TGTGCCAGCAGCTTAGAGCAGTACGGCTACACCTTC.

Here the CDR3 DNA reads TGTGCCAGCAGCTCAACCTACCCGGGGGCACTCGAGCAGTACTTC. Translation: CASSSTYPGALEQYF. This chain links TRBV7-9 with TRBJ2-7, with D perhaps being TRBD1 or TRBD2 (6 bases each). V was cut by 4 bases and J by 6 bases, with 19 bases left in between. Germline-derived CDR1 and CDR2 are SEHNR and FQNEAQ (reference sequence). The CDR3 totals 15 residues.

The rearrangement links TRBV30 to TRBJ2-7; possibly TRBD1 for D (5 bases). Between the trimmed V and J ends, which lost 3 bases and 4 bases, there was a span of 13 bases. Germline CDR1 and CDR2: GTSNPN and SVGIG (reference sequence). This CDR3 contains 13 residues. The CDR3: CAWSGQKGYEQYF. The DNA for the CDR3 is TGTGCCTGGAGCGGCCAAAAGGGGTACGAGCAGTACTTC.

The rearrangement joins TRBV15 to TRBJ1-2; D might be TRBD1 (6 bases). Trimming pared 2 bases from V and 0 bases from J, leaving 16 bases between. The CDR3 extends over 17 amino acids. CDR1 LNHNV and CDR2 YYDKDF come from the germline V gene (reference sequence). CDR3 in amino acids: CATSRPVRRGTNYGYTF. As DNA, the CDR3 is TGTGCCACCAGCAGACCCGTGCGAAGGGGGACTAACTATGGCTACACCTTC.

CDR3 amino acids: CASSLGMLGEAFF. CDR3 nucleotides: TGTGCCAGCAGCTTAGGAATGTTGGGTGAAGCTTTCTTT. The rearrangement joins TRBV7-8 to TRBJ1-1; D is ambiguous. Deletions cut 1 base from V and 7 bases from J, with 10 bases between. Germline CDR1 is SGHVS and CDR2 is FQNEAQ. This CDR3 has 13 amino acids. The variable domain in full, with the rest retrieved from reference TRBV7-8 and TRBJ1-1, is GAGVSQSPRYKVAKRGQDVALRCDPISGHVSLFWYQQALGQGPEFLTYFQNEAQLDKSGLPSDRFFAERPEGSVSTLKIQRTQQEDSAVYLCASSLGMLGEAFFGQGTRLTVV.

The J gene is TRBJ2-1, the V gene TRBV7-9, with a possible D match to TRBD1 (7 bases). The CDR3 is 17 amino acids. The V and J ends lost 2 bases and 5 bases respectively, with 19 bases between them. Germline CDR1 and CDR2: SEHNR and FQNEAQ (reference sequence). For the CDR3, the DNA is TGTGCCAGCAGCTTACCCGACGGGGGACAGTTAGACAATGAGCAGTTCTTC. Translating it yields CASSLPDGGQLDNEQFF.

The table lists this clone with a count of one. The gene calls are TRBV18 and TRBJ1-2, with D possibly TRBD1 on 6 matching bases. CDR3 length: 15 amino acids. CDR1 KGHSH and CDR2 LQKENI come from the germline V gene. V was trimmed by 5 bases and J by 4 bases, leaving 17 bases between them. This CDR3 reads CASSNLGGQSYGYTF. CDR3 nucleotide sequence: TGTGCCAGCTCAAACCTTGGGGGGCAAAGCTATGGCTACACCTTC.

The chain employs TRBV5-1 and TRBJ1-5; 8 bases align to TRBD1. This CDR3 contains 19 residues. V was clipped by 0 bases and J by 2 bases; unmatched bases: 13. Germline values: CDR1 SGHRS, CDR2 YFSETQ. The CDR3 is CASSLGQGMNLVCNQPQHF. DNA of the CDR3: TGCGCCAGCAGCTTGGGACAGGGGATGAATTTAGTATGCAATCAGCCCCAGCATTTT.

The genes are TRBV18 and TRBJ1-1; TRBD1 matches 9 bases. CDR3 length equals 15 residues. The V and J ends lost 3 bases and 7 bases, in that order; junction bases with no gene match: 9. From germline, CDR1 is KGHSH and CDR2 LQKENI. The CDR3 loop reads CASSPQTGGKNEAFF. The CDR3 nucleotides are TGTGCCAGCTCACCCCAGACAGGGGGGAAAAATGAAGCTTTCTTT.

This clone has just one count. J is TRBJ2-7 and V is TRBV6-5; D is perhaps TRBD2 (6 bases). The CDR3 is 12 amino acids. Germline lookup yields CDR1 MNHEY and CDR2 SVGAGI. V lost 7 bases and J 6 bases, leaving 13 bases between the germline ends. The CDR3 here is CASKRRGSEQYF. CDR3 sequence (DNA): TGTGCCAGCAAAAGGCGGGGATCCGAGCAGTACTTC.

The chain combines TRBV3-1 (or the pseudogene TRBV3-2) with TRBJ1-3; 9 bases agree with TRBD1. V was pared by 3 bases and J by 2 bases, with 8 bases of the junction left unmatched. From germline, CDR1 is LGHDT and CDR2 YNNKEL (reference sequence). This CDR3 comprises 17 residues. The CDR3, as DNA: TGTGCCAGCAGCCATGTCCCACAGGGGGCGGCTGGAAACACCATATATTTT. It translates to CASSHVPQGAAGNTIYF.

V and J are TRBV12-3 or TRBV12-4 and TRBJ1-5; D gene ambiguous. Trimming stripped 6 bases from V and 3 bases from J, with 6 bases between. The CDR3 sequence is 12 residues long. CDR3 sequence (DNA): TGTGCCAGCAGCAGCACCAATCAGCCCCAGCATTTT. Translated, it gives CASSSTNQPQHF.

The rearrangement uses TRBV6-5 and TRBJ1-4; D possibly corresponds to TRBD1 (6 bases). The CDR3 length is 13 residues. Germline assignment: CDR1 MNHEY and CDR2 SVGAGI. The V end was cut by 0 bases, the J end by 9 bases, with 8 bases between. The CDR3 nucleotides are TGTGCCAGCAGTTACTCCGACAGGCAAAAACTGTTTTTT. The encoded protein is CASSYSDRQKLFF.